This TCR beta chain was sequenced for a study of blood T cell repertoires in COVID-19. Study details: The origin of the acute and convalescent COVID-19 samples was the United States, Italy and Spain. The cDNA or gDNA used as material had been derived from T cells, B-cell-depleted T cells, or PBMCs.

V gave up 4 bases and J gave up 7 bases; unmatched junction bases: 10. Germline lookup yields CDR1 SGHNT and CDR2 YYREEE (reference sequence). The CDR3 totals 16 residues. Assignment of participants to cohorts was predicated upon participant-reported clinical history. Sequencing used immunoSEQ multiplex PCR; TCRdb keeps in-frame clones, though not all of them. The repertoire holds about 200,000 clones, around 80% seen once, with 6.5% to 9% in the top ten. This clonotype originated in a woman aged 35 to 49 with acute COVID-19. The J gene is TRBJ1-6, the V gene TRBV5-4; TRBD1 agrees at 8 bases. Sequences were obtained from PBMCs or T cells enriched from blood (not recorded which). CDR3 in amino acids: CASSPFNTGGNSPLHF. The CDR3 coding sequence is TGTGCCAGCAGCCCCTTTAATACAGGGGGGAATTCACCCCTCCACTTT.